The source of this T cell receptor beta chain is a study of metastatic and nonmetastatic thyroid tumors. Overall study context: The authors compared repertoires across blood and tumor or nodule tissue from malignant and benign thyroid patients.

To note about this clone: One end of the junction does not line up with germline, which may come from a read error.

There were no patients who had received any treatment before thyroid surgery. There are 14 residues in the CDR3. Germline CDR1 SEHNR, CDR2 FQNEAQ (reference sequence). TCRdb re-called clones via MiXCR from the PCR reads. The data show tens of thousands of clones, roughly 13% seen once. V is TRBV7-9 and J is TRBJ2-7; the match to TRBD2 covers 7 bases. This receptor was obtained from a female donor with papillary thyroid cancer or a benign thyroid nodule (not recorded which). Some clones in this sample may be carry-over from other donors' samples. What was sequenced was blood. CDR3 in amino acids: CASAPGPSGREHYF. The CDR3 nucleotides read TGTGCCAGCGCCCCGGGTCCGTCAGGGCGGGAGCATTACTTC.